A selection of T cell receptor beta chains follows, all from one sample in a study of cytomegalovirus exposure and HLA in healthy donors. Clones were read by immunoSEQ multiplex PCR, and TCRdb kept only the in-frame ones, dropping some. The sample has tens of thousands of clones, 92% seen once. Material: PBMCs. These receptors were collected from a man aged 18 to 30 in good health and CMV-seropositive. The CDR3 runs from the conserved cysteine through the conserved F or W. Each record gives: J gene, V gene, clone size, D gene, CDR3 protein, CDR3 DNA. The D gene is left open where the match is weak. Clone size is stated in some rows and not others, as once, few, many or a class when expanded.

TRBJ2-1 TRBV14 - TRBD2 CASSLVSGRRGYNEQFF TGTGCCAGCAGTTTAGTTAGCGGGAGAAGGGGCTACAATGAGCAGTTCTTC
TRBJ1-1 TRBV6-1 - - CASSSTAGNTEAFF TGTGCCAGCAGTTCGACAGCTGGGAACACTGAAGCTTTCTTT
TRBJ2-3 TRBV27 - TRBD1 CASSQLKGTDLSTDTQYF TGTGCCAGCAGTCAATTAAAGGGGACAGATCTTAGCACAGATACGCAGTATTTT
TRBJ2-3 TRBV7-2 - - CASSLDPYTDTQYF TGTGCCAGCAGCTTAGACCCCTACACAGATACGCAGTATTTT
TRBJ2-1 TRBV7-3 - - CASSPRTVNSPLYDDEQFF TGTGCCAGCAGCCCTAGGACTGTTAATTCCCCTCTTTACGACGATGAGCAGTTCTTC
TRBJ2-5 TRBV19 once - CASSIRTQGLAETQYF TGTGCCAGTAGTATTCGCACGCAGGGTCTTGCCGAGACCCAGTACTTC
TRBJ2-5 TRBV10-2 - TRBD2 CASVGLGQETQYF TGCGCCAGCGTCGGACTAGGCCAAGAGACCCAGTACTTC
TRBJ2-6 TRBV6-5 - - CASTYRTVGANVLTF TGTGCCAGCACTTACCGGACTGTCGGGGCCAACGTCCTGACTTTC
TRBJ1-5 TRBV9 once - CASSSGPWGNQPQHF TGTGCCAGCAGCTCAGGGCCTTGGGGCAATCAGCCCCAGCATTTT
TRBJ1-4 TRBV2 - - CASGERKKLFF TGTGCCAGCGGAGAGAGAAAAAAACTGTTTTTT
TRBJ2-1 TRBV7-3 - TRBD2 CASSTGLAGGNEQFF TGTGCCAGCAGCACGGGACTAGCGGGAGGGAATGAGCAGTTCTTC
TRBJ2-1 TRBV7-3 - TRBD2 CASSSGLAGAEQFF TGTGCCAGCAGCTCCGGACTAGCGGGAGCTGAGCAGTTCTTC
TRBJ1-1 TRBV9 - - CASSVGDTTNTEAFF TGTGCCAGCAGCGTAGGGGACACAACGAACACTGAAGCTTTCTTT
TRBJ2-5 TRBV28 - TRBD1 CASSLGQGVQETQYF TGTGCCAGCAGTTTGGGGCAGGGGGTTCAAGAGACCCAGTACTTC
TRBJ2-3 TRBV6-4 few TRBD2 CASMKTSGSSDTQYF TGTGCCAGCATGAAGACTAGCGGGAGCTCAGATACGCAGTATTTT
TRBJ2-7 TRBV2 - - CASSESSVSYEQYF TGTGCCAGCAGTGAGTCTAGCGTCTCCTACGAGCAGTACTTC
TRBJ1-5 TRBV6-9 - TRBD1 CASRPGQAYSNQPQHF TGTGCCAGCAGGCCCGGACAGGCCTATAGCAATCAGCCCCAGCATTTT
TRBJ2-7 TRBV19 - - CASRRTGGVYEQYF TGTGCCAGTAGAAGGACAGGAGGGGTCTACGAGCAGTACTTC
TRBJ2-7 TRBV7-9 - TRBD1 CASSLTGQGYEQYF TGTGCCAGCAGCTTAACGGGACAGGGCTACGAGCAGTACTTC
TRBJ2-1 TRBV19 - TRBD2 CASSIPSGRASNEQFF TGTGCCAGTAGTATCCCTAGCGGGAGGGCCAGCAATGAGCAGTTCTTC
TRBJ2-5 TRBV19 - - CASSIDLPSGTQYF TGTGCCAGTAGTATAGATTTACCCTCGGGGACCCAGTACTTC
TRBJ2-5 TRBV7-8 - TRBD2 CASSQRLAGAETQYF TGTGCCAGCAGCCAAAGACTAGCGGGAGCAGAGACCCAGTACTTC
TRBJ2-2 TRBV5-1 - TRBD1 CASSEGATNTGELFF TGCGCCAGCTCTGAGGGGGCGACTAACACCGGGGAGCTGTTTTTT
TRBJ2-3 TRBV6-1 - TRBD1 CASSERPQGDTDTQYF TGTGCCAGCAGTGAACGGCCACAGGGGGACACAGATACGCAGTATTTT
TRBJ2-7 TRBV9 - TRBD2 CASSVEASGSYEQYF TGTGCCAGCAGCGTAGAGGCTAGCGGGAGCTACGAGCAGTACTTC
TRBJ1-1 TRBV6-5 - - CASSYSRGMNTEAFF TGTGCCAGCAGTTACTCGAGGGGGATGAACACTGAAGCTTTCTTT
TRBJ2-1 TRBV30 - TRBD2 CAWSVPSGGIDEQFF TGTGCCTGGAGTGTACCGTCGGGAGGTATAGATGAGCAGTTCTTC
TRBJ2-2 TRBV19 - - CASSIVQRPGELFF TGTGCCAGTAGTATCGTTCAGCGGCCCGGGGAGCTGTTTTTT
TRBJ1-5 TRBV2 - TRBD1 CASETDRVDQPQHF TGTGCCAGCGAGACGGACAGGGTTGATCAGCCCCAGCATTTT
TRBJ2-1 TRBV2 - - CAGLIYNEQFF TGTGCCGGACTTATTTACAATGAGCAGTTCTTC
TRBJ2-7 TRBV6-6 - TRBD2 CASRPGLAAYEQYF TGTGCCAGCAGACCCGGACTAGCGGCCTACGAGCAGTACTTC
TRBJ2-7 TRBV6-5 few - CASSSTVYEQYF TGTGCCAGCAGTTCGACAGTTTACGAGCAGTACTTC
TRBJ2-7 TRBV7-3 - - CASSLQGNGYEQYF TGTGCCAGCAGCTTACAGGGAAATGGCTACGAGCAGTACTTC
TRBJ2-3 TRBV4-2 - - CASSQDWVGMDTQYF TGTGCCAGCAGCCAAGATTGGGTCGGGATGGATACGCAGTATTTT
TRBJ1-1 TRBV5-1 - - CASSLVSGSLTEAFF TGCGCCAGCAGCTTGGTATCGGGGTCGTTGACTGAAGCTTTCTTT
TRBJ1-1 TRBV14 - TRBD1 CASSQVRGRWTAFF TGTGCCAGCAGCCAAGTGAGGGGGCGATGGACAGCTTTCTTT
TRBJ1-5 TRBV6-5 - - CASSKQGGGNQPQHF TGTGCCAGCAGTAAACAGGGTGGTGGCAATCAGCCCCAGCATTTT
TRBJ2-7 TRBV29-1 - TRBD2 CSVGGLALYEQYF TGCAGCGTTGGTGGACTAGCCCTCTACGAGCAGTACTTC
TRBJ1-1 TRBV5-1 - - CASSLALLGADTEAFF TGCGCCAGCAGCTTGGCCCTGCTAGGGGCGGACACTGAAGCTTTCTTT
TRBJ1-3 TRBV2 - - CASSVGSSGNTIYF TGTGCCAGCAGTGTCGGTTCCTCTGGAAACACCATATATTTT
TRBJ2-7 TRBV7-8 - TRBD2 CASSFARGGRTSGRIYEQYF TGTGCCAGCAGCTTTGCCCGCGGGGGACGGACTAGCGGGAGGATCTACGAGCAGTACTTC